This T cell receptor beta chain originates from a study of blood T cells in healthy people across ages. Overall study: Roughly one uniquely barcoded beta molecule per two T cells was captured.

Study findings and constraints: Naive CD4+ cells and diversity were both higher in long-lived donors than in aged donors.

This clonotype appeared a single time. No antigen is known for it. J lost 8 bases, V lost 5 bases, and 9 bases had no gene match. Germline V gene lookup returns CDR1 SNHLY and CDR2 FYNNEI. The CDR3 has 15 residues. A second PCR of 7 to 11 cycles used a sample-barcoded 5' primer and a J-beta primer mix. A template-switch adaptor with 12 random nucleotides tagged each cDNA molecule. TCRdb ran MiXCR on the 5' RACE reads and lists one entry per CDR3 protein. The table has approximately 400,000 distinct CDR3 sequences, 50% to 60% seen once. The chain combines TRBV2 with TRBJ2-1; 10 nucleotides agree with TRBD2. The receptor's source is a man between 60 and 75 years old in good health. The sequenced material came from blood. The CDR3 here is CASSKRGGALDEQFF. CDR3 DNA sequence: TGTGCCAGCAGTAAGCGGGGGGGTGCGCTTGATGAGCAGTTCTTC.